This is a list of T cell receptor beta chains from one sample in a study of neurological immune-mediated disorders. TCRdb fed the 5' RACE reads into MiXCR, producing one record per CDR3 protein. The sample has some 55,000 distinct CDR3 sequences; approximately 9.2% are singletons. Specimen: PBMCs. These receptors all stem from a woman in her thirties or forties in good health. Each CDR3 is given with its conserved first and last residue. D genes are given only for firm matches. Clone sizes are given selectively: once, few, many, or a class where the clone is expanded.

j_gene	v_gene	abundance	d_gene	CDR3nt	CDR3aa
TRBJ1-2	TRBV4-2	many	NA	TGTGCCAGCAGCCAAGATCTGACAGACCAAGTGGGCTACACCTTC	CASSQDLTDQVGYTF
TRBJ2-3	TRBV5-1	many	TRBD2	TGCGCCAGCAGCTTGGATAGTCCCGGGAGGAAGGGCACAGATACGCAGTATTTT	CASSLDSPGRKGTDTQYF
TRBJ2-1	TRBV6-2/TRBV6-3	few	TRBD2	TGTGCCAGCAGCCCAGGACTAGCGGAGTACAATGAGCAGTTCTTC	CASSPGLAEYNEQFF
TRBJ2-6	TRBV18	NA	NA	TGTGCCAGCTCACCGAAGGCTGGGGCCAACGTCCTGACTTTC	CASSPKAGANVLTF
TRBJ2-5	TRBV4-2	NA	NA	TGTGCCAGCAGCCAAACCGGGGCTCGGGAGACCCAGTACTTC	CASSQTGARETQYF
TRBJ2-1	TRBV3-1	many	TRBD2	TGTGCCAGCAGCCAAGAGGGATATGGTAGCGGGAGCTCCTACAATGAGCAGTTCTTC	CASSQEGYGSGSSYNEQFF
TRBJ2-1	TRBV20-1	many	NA	TGCAGTGCTTCGACGGGCCACAATGAGCAGTTCTTC	CSASTGHNEQFF
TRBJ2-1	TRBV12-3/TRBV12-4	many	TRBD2	TGTGCCAGCAGTTCTTTAAGCGGGAGGGCTTGGGGTGAGCAGTTCTTC	CASSSLSGRAWGEQFF
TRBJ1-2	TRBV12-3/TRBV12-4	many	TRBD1	TGTGCCAGCACCCTACAGGGGGCTGGAGGCTACACCTTC	CASTLQGAGGYTF
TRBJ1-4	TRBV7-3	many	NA	TGTGCCAGCAGCTTAACCGGGCAGGGTATTGAAAAACTGTTTTTT	CASSLTGQGIEKLFF
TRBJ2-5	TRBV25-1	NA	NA	TGTGCCAGCAGTGAATATATTCTTGGGATTGATCAAGAGACCCAGTACTTC	CASSEYILGIDQETQYF
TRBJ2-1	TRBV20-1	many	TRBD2	TGCAGTGCTGCTTGGACTAGCGGGAGCCATGAGCAGTTCTTC	CSAAWTSGSHEQFF
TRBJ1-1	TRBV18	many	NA	TGTGCCAGCTCAACAGAGGGGGAATTACGTGAAGCTTTCTTT	CASSTEGELREAFF
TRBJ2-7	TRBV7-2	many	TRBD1	TGTGCCAGCAGCGCCGGGACAGGGGCCTACGAGCAGTACTTC	CASSAGTGAYEQYF
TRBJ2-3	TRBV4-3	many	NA	TGCGCCAGCAGCCCCGGACTTACGTGGAGAGATACGCAGTATTTT	CASSPGLTWRDTQYF
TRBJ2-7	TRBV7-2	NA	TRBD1	TGTGCCAGCAGCTCCCGTACAGGGGGGTGGGAGCAGTACTTC	CASSSRTGGWEQYF
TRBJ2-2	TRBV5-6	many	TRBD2	TGTGCCAGCAGCTTGGGATCTGCGGGGGGGACCGGGGAGCTGTTTTTT	CASSLGSAGGTGELFF
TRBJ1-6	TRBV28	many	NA	TGTGCCAGCAGTATACAGGGCTCTTCGGCATCACCCCTCCACTTT	CASSIQGSSASPLHF
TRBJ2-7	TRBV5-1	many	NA	TGCGCCAGCAGCTTGGGGCCGGGCTCAAGCTCCTACGAGCAGTACTTC	CASSLGPGSSSYEQYF
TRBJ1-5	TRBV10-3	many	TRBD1	TGTGCCATCAGTCCGGACAGGGGGCGAGATCAGCCCCAGCATTTT	CAISPDRGRDQPQHF
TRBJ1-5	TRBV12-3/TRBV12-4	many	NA	TGTGCCAGCAGTTTAAGTGGGACTCAAGGCCAGCCCCAGCATTTT	CASSLSGTQGQPQHF
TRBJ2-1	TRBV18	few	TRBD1	TGTGCCAGCTCACCAAGGGGACAGGGGGCGAACAATGAGCAGTTCTTC	CASSPRGQGANNEQFF
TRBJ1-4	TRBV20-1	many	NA	TGCAGTGCCCTTGCCCGGGTAGGGGAAAAACTGTTTTTT	CSALARVGEKLFF
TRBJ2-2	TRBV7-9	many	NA	TGTGCCAGCAGCTCATCAGTTCCCGGGACGACGAACACCGGGGAGCTGTTTTTT	CASSSSVPGTTNTGELFF
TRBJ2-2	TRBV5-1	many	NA	TGCGCCAGCACGTTCGCCTACAGGGACCTTATAACCGGGGAGCTGTTTTTT	CASTFAYRDLITGELFF
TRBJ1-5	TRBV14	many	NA	TGTGCCAGCAGCCAAGAATACTACCGGGGGCCCCAGCATTTT	CASSQEYYRGPQHF
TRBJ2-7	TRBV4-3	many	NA	TGCGCCAGCAGCCAAGATAATACGAGGCAGGTGTCCTACGAGCAGTACTTC	CASSQDNTRQVSYEQYF
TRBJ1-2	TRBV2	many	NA	TGTGCCAGCAGTAGTAGTGGGGGCTACACCTTC	CASSSSGGYTF
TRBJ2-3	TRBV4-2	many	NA	TGTGCCAGCAGCCCCCGTAAAAACCAGCGCGGGTCGAGCACAGATACGCAGTATTTT	CASSPRKNQRGSSTDTQYF
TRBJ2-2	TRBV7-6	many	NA	TGTGCCAGCAGCTTAACAGGGAAGGTGTTTTTT	CASSLTGKVFF